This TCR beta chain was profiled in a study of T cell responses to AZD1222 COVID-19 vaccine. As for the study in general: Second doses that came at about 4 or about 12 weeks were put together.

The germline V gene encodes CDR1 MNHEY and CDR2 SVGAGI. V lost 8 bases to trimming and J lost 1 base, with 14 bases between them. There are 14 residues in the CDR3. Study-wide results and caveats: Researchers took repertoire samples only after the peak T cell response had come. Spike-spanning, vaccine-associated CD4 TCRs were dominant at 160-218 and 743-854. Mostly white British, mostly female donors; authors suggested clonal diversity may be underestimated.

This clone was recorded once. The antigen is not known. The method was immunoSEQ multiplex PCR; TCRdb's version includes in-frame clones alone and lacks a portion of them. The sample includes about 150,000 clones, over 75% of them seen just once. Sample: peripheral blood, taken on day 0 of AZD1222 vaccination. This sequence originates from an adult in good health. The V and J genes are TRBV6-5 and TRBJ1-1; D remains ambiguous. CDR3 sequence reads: CASPSVGQNTEAFF. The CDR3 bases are TGTGCCAGCCCCTCAGTAGGGCAGAACACTGAAGCTTTCTTT.